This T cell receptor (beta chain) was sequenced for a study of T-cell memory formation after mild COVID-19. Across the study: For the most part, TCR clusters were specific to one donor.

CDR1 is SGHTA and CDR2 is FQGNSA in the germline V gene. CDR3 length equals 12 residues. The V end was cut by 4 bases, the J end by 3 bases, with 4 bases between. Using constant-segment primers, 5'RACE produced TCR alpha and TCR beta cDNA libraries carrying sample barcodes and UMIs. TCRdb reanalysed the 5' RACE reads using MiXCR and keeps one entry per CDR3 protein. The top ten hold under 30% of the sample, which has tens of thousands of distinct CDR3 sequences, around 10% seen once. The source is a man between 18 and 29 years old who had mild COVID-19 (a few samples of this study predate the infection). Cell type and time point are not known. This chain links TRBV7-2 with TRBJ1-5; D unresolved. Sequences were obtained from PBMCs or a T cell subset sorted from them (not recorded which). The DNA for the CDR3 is TGTGCCAGCAGCTCCCCCAATCAGCCCCAGCATTTT. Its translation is CASSSPNQPQHF.